This T cell receptor beta chain was obtained from a study of CD8+ T cells in alopecia areata. Whole-study findings and limits: TCR sharing was clearer in mice than between patients, perhaps partly owing to patient HLA diversity.

Germline V gives CDR1 SGHDT, CDR2 YYEEEE. Trimming removed 4 bases at V and 2 bases at J, with 15 bases between. This CDR3 is 15 amino acids long. RNA extraction and reverse transcription yielded cDNA as sequencing template. The table came from immunoSEQ multiplex PCR; TCRdb's copy has only in-frame clones and leaves some out. The data contain some 240,000 clones, 57% of them singletons. Concerning this clone: As yet, its antigen is unknown.

In alopecia areata patients, both lesional scalp punch biopsies and peripheral blood were collected. The TCR comes from a human donor with alopecia areata. The specimen comprised CD4+ T cells sorted from blood, sampled at week 0. The chain links TRBV5-6 to TRBJ1-2; D may be TRBD1 (6 bases). CDR3 amino acids: CASSLGLGQNYGYTF. DNA for the CDR3: TGTGCCAGCAGCCTGGGACTTGGACAGAACTATGGCTACACCTTC.